This T cell receptor (beta chain) was observed in a study of OX40 agonist ivuxolimab in advanced cancers. Data came from immunoSEQ multiplex PCR; TCRdb stores just in-frame clones and leaves some out. The table has 45,000 to 65,000 clones, about nine tenths seen once. V was pared by 3 bases and J by 2 bases, with 12 bases between. This CDR3 region has 15 residues. The V gene's germline CDR1 is LNHDA and CDR2 SQIVND (reference sequence). The sample was CD4+ or CD8+ T cells sorted from blood, taken in a trial of the OX40 agonist ivuxolimab. The sequence was obtained from an adult with an advanced solid tumor such as melanoma, head and neck, liver or kidney cancer. The chain links TRBV19 to TRBJ2-3; D perhaps matches TRBD1 (6 bases). CDR3 sequence (DNA): TGTGCCAGTAGTATTAGGGACAACCCCACAGATACGCAGTATTTT. As protein: CASSIRDNPTDTQYF.